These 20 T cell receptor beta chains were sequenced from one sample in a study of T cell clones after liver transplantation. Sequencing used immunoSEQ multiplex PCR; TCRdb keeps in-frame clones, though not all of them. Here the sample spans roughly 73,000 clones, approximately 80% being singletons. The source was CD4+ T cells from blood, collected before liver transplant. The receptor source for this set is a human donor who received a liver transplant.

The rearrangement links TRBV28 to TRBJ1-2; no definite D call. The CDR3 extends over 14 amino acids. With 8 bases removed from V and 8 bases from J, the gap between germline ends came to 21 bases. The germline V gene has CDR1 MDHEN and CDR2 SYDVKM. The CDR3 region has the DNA TGTGCCAGCTCCCCCCCCGGACTCCTTGGGGGCTACACCTTC. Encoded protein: CASSPPGLLGGYTF.

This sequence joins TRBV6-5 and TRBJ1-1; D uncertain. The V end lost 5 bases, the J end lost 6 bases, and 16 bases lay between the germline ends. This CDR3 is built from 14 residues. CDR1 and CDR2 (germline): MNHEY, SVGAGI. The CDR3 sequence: CASSPDDGRSEAFF. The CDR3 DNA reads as TGTGCCAGCAGTCCCGACGACGGAAGATCTGAAGCTTTCTTT.

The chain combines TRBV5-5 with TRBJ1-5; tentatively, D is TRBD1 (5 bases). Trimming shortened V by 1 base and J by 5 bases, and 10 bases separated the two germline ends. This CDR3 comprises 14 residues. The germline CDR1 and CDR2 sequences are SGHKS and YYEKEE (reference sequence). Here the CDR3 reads CASSLTGRDQPQHF. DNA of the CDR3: TGTGCCAGCAGCTTGACAGGCCGGGATCAGCCCCAGCATTTT.

The CDR3 DNA sequence: TGTGCCAGCAGCTTGGGCAGGAGCGACACTGAAGCTTTCTTT. This encodes CASSLGRSDTEAFF. V gene TRBV5-6 combines with J gene TRBJ1-1; D is unresolved. The germline V gene encodes CDR1 SGHDT and CDR2 YYEEEE. The CDR3 runs 14 residues. V was trimmed by 0 bases and J by 3 bases, leaving 9 bases between them.

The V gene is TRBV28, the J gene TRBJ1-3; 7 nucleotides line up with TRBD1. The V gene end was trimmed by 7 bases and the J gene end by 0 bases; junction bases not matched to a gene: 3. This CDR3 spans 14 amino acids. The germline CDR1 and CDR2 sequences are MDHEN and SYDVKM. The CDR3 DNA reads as TGTGCCAGCAAGGGGGCCGGCTCTGGAAACACCATATATTTT. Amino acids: CASKGAGSGNTIYF.

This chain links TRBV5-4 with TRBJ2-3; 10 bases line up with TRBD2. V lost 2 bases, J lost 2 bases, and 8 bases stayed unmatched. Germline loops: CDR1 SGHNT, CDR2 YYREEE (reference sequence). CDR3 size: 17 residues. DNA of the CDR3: TGTGCCAGCAGCTTAGGAGGAGGACTAGCGGACACAGATACGCAGTATTTT. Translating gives CASSLGGGLADTDTQYF.

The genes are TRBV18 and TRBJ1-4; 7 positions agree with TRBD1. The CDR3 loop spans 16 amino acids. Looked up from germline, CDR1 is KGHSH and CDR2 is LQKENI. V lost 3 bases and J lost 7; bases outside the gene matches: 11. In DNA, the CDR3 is TGTGCCAGCTCACCGCTTGACAGGGACCGGGGTGAAAAACTGTTTTTT. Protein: CASSPLDRDRGEKLFF.

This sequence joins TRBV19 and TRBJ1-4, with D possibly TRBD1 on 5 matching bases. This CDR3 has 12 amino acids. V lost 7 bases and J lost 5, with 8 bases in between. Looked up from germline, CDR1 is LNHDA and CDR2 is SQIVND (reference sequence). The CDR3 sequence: CASKTDNEKLFF. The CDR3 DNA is TGTGCCAGTAAGACAGACAATGAAAAACTGTTTTTT.

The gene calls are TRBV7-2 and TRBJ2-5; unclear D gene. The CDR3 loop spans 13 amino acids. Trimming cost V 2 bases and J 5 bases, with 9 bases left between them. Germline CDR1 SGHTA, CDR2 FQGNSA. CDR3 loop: CASSLLGFETQYF. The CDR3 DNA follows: TGTGCCAGCAGCTTACTAGGTTTCGAGACCCAGTACTTC.

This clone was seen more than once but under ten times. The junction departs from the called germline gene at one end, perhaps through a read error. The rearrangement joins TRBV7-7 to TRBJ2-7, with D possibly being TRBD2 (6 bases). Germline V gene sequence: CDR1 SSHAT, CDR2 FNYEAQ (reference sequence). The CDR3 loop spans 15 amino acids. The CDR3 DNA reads TGTGCTAGCAGCCCGAGACTTAGCGGTCCTTACGAGCAGTACTTC. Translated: CASSPRLSGPYEQYF.

This CDR3 is CASSSLPGPRAEAFF. CDR3 bases: TGTGCCAGCAGTTCTCTCCCGGGGCCCAGGGCTGAAGCTTTCTTT. V and J are TRBV28 and TRBJ1-1; D may be TRBD1 (5 bases). The CDR3 runs 15 residues. With 4 bases removed from V and 6 bases from J, the gap between germline ends came to 18 bases. In germline, CDR1 is MDHEN, CDR2 SYDVKM.

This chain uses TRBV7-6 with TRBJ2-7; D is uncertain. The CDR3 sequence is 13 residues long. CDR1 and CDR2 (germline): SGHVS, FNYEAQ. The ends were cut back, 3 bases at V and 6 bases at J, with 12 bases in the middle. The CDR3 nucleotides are TGTGCCAGCAGCTTTGATCGGGTAGCCGAGCAGTACTTC. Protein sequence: CASSFDRVAEQYF.

The CDR3 sequence is CASSYTSGSNEQFF. The CDR3 bases are TGCGCCAGCAGCTATACTAGCGGGAGCAATGAGCAGTTCTTC. V gene TRBV5-1 combines with J gene TRBJ2-1, with 11 bases fitting TRBD2. The germline CDR1 and CDR2 sequences are SGHRS and YFSETQ. After removal of 3 bases from V and 6 bases from J, the junction contained 2 bases not matched to a gene. This CDR3 has 14 residues.

The CDR3 region has the DNA TGTGCCAGCGGCCCTGCTTCCTCCTACAATGAGCAGTTCTTC. It specifies CASGPASSYNEQFF. The chain recombines TRBV2 with TRBJ2-1; D gene uncertain. The germline V and J ends were trimmed by 8 bases and 0 bases, with 11 bases remaining between them. In germline, CDR1 is SNHLY, CDR2 FYNNEI. The CDR3 length is 14 residues.

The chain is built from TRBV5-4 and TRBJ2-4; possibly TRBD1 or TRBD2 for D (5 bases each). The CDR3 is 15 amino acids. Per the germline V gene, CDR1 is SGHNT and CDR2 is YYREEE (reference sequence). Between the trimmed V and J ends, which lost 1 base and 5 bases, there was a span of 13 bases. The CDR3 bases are TGTGCCAGCAGCTTGAAGTTGCCGGGACAAAACATTCAGTACTTC. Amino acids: CASSLKLPGQNIQYF.

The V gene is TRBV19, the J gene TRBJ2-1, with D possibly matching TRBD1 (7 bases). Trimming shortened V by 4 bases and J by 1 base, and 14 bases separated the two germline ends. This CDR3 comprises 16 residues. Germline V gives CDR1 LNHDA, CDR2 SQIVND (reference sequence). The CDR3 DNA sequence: TGTGCCAGTAGTAAGGCCCCAGGGGGGTCCTACAATGAGCAGTTCTTC. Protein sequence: CASSKAPGGSYNEQFF.

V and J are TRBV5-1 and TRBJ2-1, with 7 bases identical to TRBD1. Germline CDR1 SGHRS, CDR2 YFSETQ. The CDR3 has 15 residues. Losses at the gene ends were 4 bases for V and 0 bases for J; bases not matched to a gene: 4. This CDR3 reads CASSPTGSSYNEQFF. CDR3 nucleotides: TGCGCCAGCAGCCCGACAGGGAGCTCCTACAATGAGCAGTTCTTC.

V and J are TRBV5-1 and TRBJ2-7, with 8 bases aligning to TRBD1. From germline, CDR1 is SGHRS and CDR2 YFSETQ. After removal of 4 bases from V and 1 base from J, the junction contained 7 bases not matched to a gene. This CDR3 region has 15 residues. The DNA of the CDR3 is TGCGCCAGCAGCCCCCGGACAGGGAGGTCCTACGAGCAGTACTTC. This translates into CASSPRTGRSYEQYF.

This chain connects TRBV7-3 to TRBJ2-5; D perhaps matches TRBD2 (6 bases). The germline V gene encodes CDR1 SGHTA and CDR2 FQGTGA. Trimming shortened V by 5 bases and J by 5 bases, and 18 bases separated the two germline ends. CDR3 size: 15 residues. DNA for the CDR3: TGTGCCAGCAGCCCTCAAGGAGGGCCGGGGGAGACCCAGTACTTC. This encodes CASSPQGGPGETQYF. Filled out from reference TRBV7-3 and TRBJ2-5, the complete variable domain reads GAGVSQTPSNKVTEKGKYVELRCDPISGHTALYWYRQSLGQGPEFLIYFQGTGAADDSGLPNDRFFAVRPEGSVSTLKIQRTERGDSAVYLCASSPQGGPGETQYFGPGTRLLVL.

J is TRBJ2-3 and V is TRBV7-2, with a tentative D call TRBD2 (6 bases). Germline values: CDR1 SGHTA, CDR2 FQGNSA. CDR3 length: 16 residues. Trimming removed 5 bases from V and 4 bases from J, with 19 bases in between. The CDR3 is CASSKVPTGVADTQYF. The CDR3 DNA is TGTGCCAGCAGCAAAGTCCCCACGGGAGTGGCAGATACGCAGTATTTT.